These 31 T cell receptor beta chains were sequenced from one sample in a study of T cell responses to AZD1222 COVID-19 vaccine. Clones were sequenced by immunoSEQ multiplex PCR, and TCRdb holds only the in-frame ones, with some missing. The sample consists of about 110,000 clones, 88% of them appearing once. Material: peripheral blood, obtained on day 0 of AZD1222 vaccination. These receptors were collected from an adult in good health.

The V and J genes are TRBV19 and TRBJ1-1; D is unclear. Per the germline V gene, CDR1 is LNHDA and CDR2 is SQIVND (reference sequence). Trimming left V 0 bases short and J 0 bases short, with 5 bases between. The CDR3 consists of 14 residues. CDR3 coding DNA: TGTGCCAGTAGTATAGACAAGATGAACACTGAAGCTTTCTTT. It yields the protein CASSIDKMNTEAFF.

This chain's CDR3 is CASSPPLGFRGPAGEQYF. In DNA, the CDR3 is TGTGCCAGCAGTCCCCCCCTCGGTTTCAGGGGCCCGGCGGGCGAGCAGTACTTC. This sequence joins TRBV27 and TRBJ2-7, with D possibly matching TRBD1 (6 bases). The CDR3 covers 18 residues. Trimming cost V 5 bases and J 6 bases, with 29 bases left between them. Per the germline V gene, CDR1 is MNHEY and CDR2 is SMNVEV (reference sequence).

The rearrangement joins TRBV25-1 to TRBJ2-5; 7 nucleotides match TRBD1. V shed 4 bases, J shed 3 bases, and the junction held 5 bases outside the gene matches. The CDR3 length is 14 residues. Germline loops: CDR1 MGHDK, CDR2 SYGVNS. This chain's CDR3 is CASSGKDREETQYF. Here the CDR3 DNA reads TGTGCCAGCAGTGGAAAAGACAGGGAAGAGACCCAGTACTTC. Together with reference TRBV25-1 and TRBJ2-5, the CDR3 gives the full variable domain: EADIYQTPRYLVIGTGKKITLECSQTMGHDKMYWYQQDPGMELHLIHYSYGVNSTEKGDLSSESTVSRIRTEHFPLTLESARPSHTSQYLCASSGKDREETQYFGPGTRLLVL.

The genes are TRBV6-5 and TRBJ1-4; 10 nucleotides agree with TRBD1. The CDR3 extends over 13 amino acids. Looked up from germline, CDR1 is MNHEY and CDR2 is SVGAGI. V lost 6 bases, J lost 5 bases, and 0 bases stayed unmatched. The CDR3: CASRGQGNEKLFF. The DNA of the CDR3 is TGTGCCAGCAGGGGACAGGGGAATGAAAAACTGTTTTTT.

The chain is built from TRBV2 and TRBJ2-7, with 8 nucleotides matching TRBD2. Looked up from germline, CDR1 is SNHLY and CDR2 is FYNNEI. This CDR3 comprises 12 residues. V dropped 5 bases and J dropped 4; count of bases not matched to a gene: 1. The CDR3 DNA reads as TGTGCCAGCAGTCGGGAGGGTTACGAGCAGTACTTC. Encoded protein: CASSREGYEQYF.

V usage is TRBV6-5 and J usage is TRBJ1-5, with D maybe TRBD1 (6 bases). The germline V and J ends were trimmed by 6 bases and 3 bases, with 15 bases remaining between them. The germline CDR1 and CDR2 sequences are MNHEY and SVGAGI. The CDR3 extends over 15 amino acids. As DNA, the CDR3 is TGTGCCAGCAGCAGGGAAGGACAGCTCAATCAGCCCCAGCATTTT. Amino acid sequence: CASSREGQLNQPQHF.

CDR3 residues: CASSQAQPSTDTQYF. The CDR3 DNA sequence: TGTGCCAGCAGCCAAGCACAACCTAGCACAGATACGCAGTATTTT. The chain joins TRBV3-1 (or the pseudogene TRBV3-2) to TRBJ2-3, with D unclear. Trimming removed 1 base from V and 0 bases from J, with 8 bases in between. The CDR3 spans 15 residues. Germline V lookup: CDR1 LGHDT, CDR2 YNNKEL (reference sequence).

J is TRBJ2-3 and V is TRBV6-5; 9 bases map to TRBD2. Germline V gene lookup returns CDR1 MNHEY and CDR2 SVGAGI. The CDR3 sequence is 15 residues long. V gave up 8 bases and J gave up 2 bases; unmatched junction bases: 8. DNA for the CDR3: TGTGCCAGCTCCTATAGCGGGGGAAACACAGATACGCAGTATTTT. Its protein is CASSYSGGNTDTQYF.

The rearrangement uses TRBV10-1 and TRBJ2-1, with D perhaps assigned TRBD1 or TRBD2 (6 bases each). With 0 bases removed from V and 4 bases from J, the gap between germline ends came to 25 bases. Per germline, CDR1 WNHNN and CDR2 SYGVQD (reference sequence). The CDR3 sequence is 20 residues long. The CDR3 here is CASSESNEIGGLFPYNEQFF. As DNA, the CDR3 is TGCGCCAGCAGTGAGTCGAATGAGATTGGGGGGCTTTTCCCGTACAATGAGCAGTTCTTC.

The chain recombines TRBV6-5 with TRBJ1-2; no clear D gene. The CDR3 sequence is 13 residues long. With 4 bases removed from V and 9 bases from J, the gap between germline ends came to 15 bases. Germline assignment: CDR1 MNHEY and CDR2 SVGAGI. The CDR3 loop reads CASSLAGSFSYTF. The CDR3 DNA follows: TGTGCCAGCAGTTTGGCGGGAAGTTTTAGCTACACCTTC.

This clone was counted once. CDR3 in amino acids: CASSYRENTEAFF. The DNA for the CDR3 is TGTGCCAGCAGTTACCGGGAGAACACTGAAGCTTTCTTT. The rearrangement joins TRBV27 to TRBJ1-1; D is ambiguous. The V end was cut by 4 bases, the J end by 1 base, with 7 bases between. Germline values: CDR1 MNHEY, CDR2 SMNVEV (reference sequence). The CDR3 runs 13 residues.

V gene TRBV28 combines with J gene TRBJ1-2; possible D gene TRBD1, 6 bases. This CDR3 comprises 14 residues. With 6 bases removed from V and 2 bases from J, the gap between germline ends came to 13 bases. The germline CDR1 and CDR2 sequences are MDHEN and SYDVKM. The chain's CDR3 is CASRLQTGNYGYTF. CDR3 nucleotide sequence: TGTGCCAGCAGGCTCCAAACAGGGAACTATGGCTACACCTTC.

CDR3 DNA sequence: TGTGCCAGCAGTCTACAGGAGGGTGAAAAACTGTTTTTT. Translating it yields CASSLQEGEKLFF. V is TRBV11-1 and J is TRBJ1-4, with a weak D call TRBD1 (5 bases). CDR1 and CDR2 (germline): SGHAT, FQDESV (reference sequence). The CDR3 has 13 residues. Trimming stripped 6 bases from V and 7 bases from J, with 12 bases between.

The genes are TRBV5-4 and TRBJ2-7; a possible D gene is TRBD2 (6 bases). V gave up 3 bases and J gave up 4 bases, with 17 bases separating them. This CDR3 region has 15 residues. The germline CDR1 and CDR2 sequences are SGHNT and YYREEE (reference sequence). The CDR3 loop reads CASSWEAGMNYEQYF. Written as DNA, the CDR3 is TGTGCCAGCAGCTGGGAGGCAGGGATGAATTACGAGCAGTACTTC.

The V and J genes are TRBV6-5 and TRBJ2-7, with 10 nucleotides matching TRBD1. Trimming took 6 bases from V and 5 from J; bases not matched to a gene: 10. CDR1 and CDR2 from the germline V gene are MNHEY and SVGAGI. This CDR3 has 15 residues. The CDR3 spells CASRRTGTGVNEQYF. The CDR3 nucleotides read TGTGCCAGCAGACGAACCGGGACAGGGGTAAACGAGCAGTACTTC.

The J gene is TRBJ1-2, the V gene TRBV21-1; the DNA was not compared with TRBD1, the D call given in the table. TRBV21-1 is a known pseudogene. There are 18 residues in the CDR3. The CDR3 region has the DNA TGTGCCAGCAGCAAACCATCTCCAGGACAGGAGGGAGACTATGGCTACACCTTC. Protein sequence: CASSKPSPGQEGDYGYTF.

The chain employs TRBV12-3 or TRBV12-4 and TRBJ1-2; D remains ambiguous. Trimming cost V 5 bases and J 8 bases, with 9 bases left between them. The CDR3 runs 11 residues. The CDR3 spells CASSGSEGYTF. CDR3 bases: TGTGCCAGCAGTGGGAGTGAGGGCTACACCTTC.

J is TRBJ2-1 and V is TRBV5-1; D is possibly TRBD1 or TRBD2 (5 bases each). Germline CDR1 reads SGHRS; CDR2 reads YFSETQ. The CDR3 contains 16 residues. V gave up 0 bases and J gave up 4 bases, with 14 bases separating them. This chain's CDR3 is CASSLVTGTEYNEQFF. CDR3 nucleotide sequence: TGCGCCAGCAGCTTGGTTACCGGGACGGAATACAATGAGCAGTTCTTC.

The J gene is TRBJ1-5, the V gene TRBV23-1; D remains unclear. TRBV23-1 is an open reading frame, and its role is uncertain. The CDR3 runs 15 residues. The V and J ends lost 0 bases and 2 bases respectively, with 8 bases between them. CDR3 nucleotides: TGCGCCAGCAGTCAATCTCCGTGCCGCAATCAGCCCCAGCATTTT. Translating it yields CASSQSPCRNQPQHF.

The chain uses TRBV14 and TRBJ1-2; D ambiguous. The CDR3 sequence is 12 residues long. Trimming took off 3 bases at V and 2 bases at J, with 4 bases between the two ends. Germline CDR1 and CDR2: SGHDN and FVKESK. The CDR3 spells CASSHRNYGYTF. DNA for the CDR3: TGTGCCAGCAGCCACAGGAACTATGGCTACACCTTC.

V usage is TRBV10-3 and J usage is TRBJ1-2; 9 positions agree with TRBD1. With V trimmed by 9 bases and J by 8 bases, 10 bases remained unmatched. Germline CDR1 is ENHRY and CDR2 is SYGVKD. CDR3 length: 13 amino acids. The CDR3 region has the DNA TGTGCCATGGGAGAGGGACAGGGAAAAGGCTACACCTTC. Its translation: CAMGEGQGKGYTF.

The V and J genes are TRBV12-3 or TRBV12-4 and TRBJ2-7; 7 nucleotides match TRBD1. V was clipped by 6 bases and J by 6 bases; unmatched bases: 2. CDR3 length: 11 amino acids. CDR3 nucleotide sequence: TGTGCCAGCAGAAGACAGGGCGAGCAGTACTTC. As protein: CASRRQGEQYF.

In its sample, this clone was seen a few times. At the DNA level, this CDR3 is encoded by other sequences in the same sample as well. This chain joins TRBV9 and TRBJ2-5; no reliable D call. This CDR3 has 14 residues. The germline V gene encodes CDR1 SGDLS and CDR2 YYNGEE. The V end was cut by 0 bases, the J end by 1 base, with 7 bases between. The CDR3 protein is CASSVEQSQETQYF. The CDR3 DNA follows: TGTGCCAGCAGCGTAGAACAGTCCCAAGAGACCCAGTACTTC.

This CDR3 reads CASGINNEQYF. CDR3 nucleotides: TGTGCCAGCGGAATTAATAACGAGCAGTACTTC. The chain employs TRBV6-5 and TRBJ2-7; no definite D call. Germline CDR1 and CDR2: MNHEY and SVGAGI. There are 11 residues in the CDR3. The germline V and J ends were trimmed by 8 bases and 5 bases, with 10 bases remaining between them.

The chain is built from TRBV27 and TRBJ2-3, with 9 positions matching TRBD2. J gave up 1 base and V 1 base, and 3 bases lay outside the gene matches. Germline V lookup: CDR1 MNHEY, CDR2 SMNVEV (reference sequence). There are 16 residues in the CDR3. The CDR3 reads CASSLFVAGGTDTQYF. The DNA for the CDR3 is TGTGCCAGCAGTTTATTCGTAGCGGGGGGCACAGATACGCAGTATTTT.

The rearrangement links TRBV6-5 to TRBJ1-3; D is ambiguous. V lost 6 bases and J lost 3, with 12 bases in between. This CDR3 region has 14 residues. The germline CDR1 and CDR2 sequences are MNHEY and SVGAGI. DNA of the CDR3: TGTGCCAGCAGCCTAGACATACTTGGAAACACCATATATTTT. Translated, it gives CASSLDILGNTIYF.

The chain carries TRBV11-2 and TRBJ2-3; D may be TRBD1 (6 bases). Germline loops: CDR1 SGHAT, CDR2 FQNNGV. V was trimmed by 5 bases and J by 2 bases, leaving 11 bases between them. The CDR3 loop spans 14 amino acids. This CDR3 is CASSIQGYTDTQYF. The CDR3 nucleotides are TGTGCCAGCAGCATACAGGGTTACACAGATACGCAGTATTTT.

The chain has TRBV5-1 and TRBJ1-3; TRBD1 agrees at 7 bases. In germline, CDR1 is SGHRS, CDR2 YFSETQ. There are 15 residues in the CDR3. After removal of 4 bases from V and 0 bases from J, the junction contained 4 bases not matched to a gene. The CDR3 sequence: CASSPQGDSGNTIYF. The CDR3 bases are TGCGCCAGCAGCCCCCAGGGGGACTCTGGAAACACCATATATTTT. The entire variable domain, with the rest obtained from reference TRBV5-1 and TRBJ1-3, is as follows: KAGVTQTPRYLIKTRGQQVTLSCSPISGHRSVSWYQQTPGQGLQFLFEYFSETQRNKGNFPGRFSGRQFSNSRSEMNVSTLELGDSALYLCASSPQGDSGNTIYFGEGSWLTVV.

The V gene is TRBV28, the J gene TRBJ1-1, with a tentative D call TRBD1 (6 bases). Germline V gives CDR1 MDHEN, CDR2 SYDVKM. The length of the CDR3 is 15 residues. Trimming stripped 7 bases from V and 0 bases from J, with 15 bases between. CDR3: CASTLGGSLNTEAFF. In nucleotides, the CDR3 is TGTGCCAGCACCCTAGGGGGGTCGCTGAACACTGAAGCTTTCTTT.

This chain links TRBV4-1 with TRBJ2-5, with D perhaps matching TRBD2 (5 bases). The length of the CDR3 is 14 residues. V was pared by 1 base and J by 5 bases, with 11 bases between. Germline V gives CDR1 MGHRA, CDR2 YSYEKL. Here the CDR3 DNA reads TGCGCCAGCAGCCAAGGCGACGGCGGGGAGACCCAGTACTTC. Residues: CASSQGDGGETQYF.

The chain employs TRBV5-1 and TRBJ1-4; 10 positions match TRBD1. This CDR3 is built from 16 residues. Germline CDR1 and CDR2: SGHRS and YFSETQ. J gave up 5 bases and V 4 bases, and 8 bases lay outside the gene matches. This chain's CDR3 is CASSVGTGVGNEKLFF. The CDR3 bases are TGCGCCAGCAGCGTCGGGACAGGGGTTGGGAATGAAAAACTGTTTTTT.